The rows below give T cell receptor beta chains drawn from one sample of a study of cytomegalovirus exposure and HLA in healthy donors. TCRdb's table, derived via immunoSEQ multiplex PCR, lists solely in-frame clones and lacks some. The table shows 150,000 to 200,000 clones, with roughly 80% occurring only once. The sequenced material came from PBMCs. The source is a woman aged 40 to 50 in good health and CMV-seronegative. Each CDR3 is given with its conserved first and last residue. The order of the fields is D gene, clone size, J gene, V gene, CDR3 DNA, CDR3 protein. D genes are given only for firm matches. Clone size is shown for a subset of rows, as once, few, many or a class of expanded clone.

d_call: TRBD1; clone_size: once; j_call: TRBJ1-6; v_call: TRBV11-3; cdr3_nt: TGTGCCAGCAGCTCCAGACAGGGGTATAATTCACCCCTCCACTTT; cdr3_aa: CASSSRQGYNSPLHF
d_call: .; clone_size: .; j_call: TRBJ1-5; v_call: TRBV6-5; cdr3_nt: TGTGCCAGCAGTTCAACACCCGGGCAGCCCCAGCATTTT; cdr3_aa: CASSSTPGQPQHF
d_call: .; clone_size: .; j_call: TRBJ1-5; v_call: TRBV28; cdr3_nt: TGTGCCAGCAGTTTACCCGGTTTTAATCAGCCCCAGCATTTT; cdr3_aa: CASSLPGFNQPQHF
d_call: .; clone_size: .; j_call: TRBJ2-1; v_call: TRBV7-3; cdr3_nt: TGTGCCAGCAGCTTAGGGCAGGCCAATGAGCAGTTCTTC; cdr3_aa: CASSLGQANEQFF
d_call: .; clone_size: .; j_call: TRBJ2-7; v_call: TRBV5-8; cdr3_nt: TGTGCCAGCAGCTTGGTTGGGAGCTGGCAGTACTTC; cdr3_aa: CASSLVGSWQYF
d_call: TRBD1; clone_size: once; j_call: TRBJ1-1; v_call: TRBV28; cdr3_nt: TGTGCCAGCAGCTTGACAGGGGACATTGGCACTGAAGCTTTCTTT; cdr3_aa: CASSLTGDIGTEAFF
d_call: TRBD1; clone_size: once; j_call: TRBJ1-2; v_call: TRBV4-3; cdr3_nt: TGCGCCAGCAGCTCGGGACAGGGCGAGGCTCAGGGCTACACCTTC; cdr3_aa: CASSSGQGEAQGYTF
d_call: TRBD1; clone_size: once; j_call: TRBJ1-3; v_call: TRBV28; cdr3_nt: TGTGCCAGCAGTGGGACAGGATACGGGACGCGTAACACCATATATTTT; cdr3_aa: CASSGTGYGTRNTIYF
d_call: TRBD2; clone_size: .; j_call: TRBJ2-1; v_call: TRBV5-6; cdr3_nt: TGTGCCAGCAGCTTGGAGGGGGTCAGGCCCGGGACTAGCATTCTTGAGCAGTTCTTC; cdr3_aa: CASSLEGVRPGTSILEQFF
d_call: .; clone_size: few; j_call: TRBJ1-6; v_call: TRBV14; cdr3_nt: TGTGCCAGCAGCCAGAACCGGGACACTTCACCCCTCCACTTT; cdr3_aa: CASSQNRDTSPLHF
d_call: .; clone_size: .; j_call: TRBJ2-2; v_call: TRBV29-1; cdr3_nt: TGCAGCGCGATCCACGGGGGAAGTACCGGGGAGCTGTTTTTT; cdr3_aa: CSAIHGGSTGELFF
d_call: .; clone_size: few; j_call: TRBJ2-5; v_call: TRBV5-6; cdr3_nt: TGTGCCAGCAGCTTGTTGTCGGGGGGCCCCCAAGAGACCCAGTACTTC; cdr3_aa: CASSLLSGGPQETQYF
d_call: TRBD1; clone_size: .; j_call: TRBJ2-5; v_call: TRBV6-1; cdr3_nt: TGTGCCAGCAGTGAAGGACAGGGGCGTCAGACCCAGTACTTC; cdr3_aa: CASSEGQGRQTQYF
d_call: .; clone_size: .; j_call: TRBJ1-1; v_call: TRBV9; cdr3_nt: TGTGCCAGCAGCGTACTTTCAGGGAACACTGAAGCTTTCTTT; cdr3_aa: CASSVLSGNTEAFF
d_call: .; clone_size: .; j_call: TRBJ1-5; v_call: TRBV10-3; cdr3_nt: TGTGCCATCAGTACAGAGCCTTATCAGCCCCAGCATTTT; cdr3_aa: CAISTEPYQPQHF
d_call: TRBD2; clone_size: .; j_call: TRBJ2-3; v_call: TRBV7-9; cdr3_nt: TGTGCCAGCAGCTTAGGCGGGAGTGGTGCAGATACGCAGTATTTT; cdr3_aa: CASSLGGSGADTQYF
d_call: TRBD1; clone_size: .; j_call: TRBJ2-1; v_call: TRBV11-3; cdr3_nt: TGTGCCAGCAGCTTAGTGGCAGGGGGCTTCGATGAGCAGTTCTTC; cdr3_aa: CASSLVAGGFDEQFF
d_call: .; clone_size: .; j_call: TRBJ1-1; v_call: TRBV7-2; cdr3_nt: TGTGCCAGCAGCTCTTCGAGGGGGACTGAAGCTTTCTTT; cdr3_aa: CASSSSRGTEAFF
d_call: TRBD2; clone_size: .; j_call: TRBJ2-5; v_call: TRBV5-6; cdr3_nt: TGTGCCAGCAGCGGGGGGGACTTTTATGGGACCCAGTACTTC; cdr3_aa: CASSGGDFYGTQYF
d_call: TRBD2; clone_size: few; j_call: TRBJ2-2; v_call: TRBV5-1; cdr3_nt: TGCGCCAGCAGCTTGCTTACTAGCGCCGGGGAGCTGTTTTTT; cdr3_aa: CASSLLTSAGELFF
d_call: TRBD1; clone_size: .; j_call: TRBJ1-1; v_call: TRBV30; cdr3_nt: TGTGCCTGGGGGGACAGCTTGAACACTGAAGCTTTCTTT; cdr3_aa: CAWGDSLNTEAFF
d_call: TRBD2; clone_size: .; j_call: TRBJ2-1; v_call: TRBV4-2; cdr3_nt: TGTGCCAGCAGCCAAGATGGAAGCGGGAGAGACGAGCAGTTCTTC; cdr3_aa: CASSQDGSGRDEQFF
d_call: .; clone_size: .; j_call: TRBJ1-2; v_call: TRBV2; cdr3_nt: TGTGCCAGCAGTGAAGCGGGCAGGGTGAATGGCTACACCTTC; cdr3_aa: CASSEAGRVNGYTF
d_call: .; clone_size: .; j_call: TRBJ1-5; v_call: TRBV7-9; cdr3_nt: TGTGCCAGCAGCTTAGGGGGGCGGCCTTTGGATTTT; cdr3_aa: CASSLGGRPLDF
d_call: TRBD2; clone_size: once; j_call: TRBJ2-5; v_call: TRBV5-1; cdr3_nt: TGCGCCAGCAGCCGAGGGACTAGTCGGGGGATCCAGTACTTC; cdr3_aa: CASSRGTSRGIQYF
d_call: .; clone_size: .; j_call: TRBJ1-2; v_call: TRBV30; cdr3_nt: TGTGCCTGGAGTGGGACAAAAGGAGGCTACACCTTC; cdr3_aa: CAWSGTKGGYTF
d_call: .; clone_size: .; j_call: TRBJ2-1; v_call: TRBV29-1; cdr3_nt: TGCAGCGTTGTTATGGGACTCCAGGCTCGAACCTCCTACAATGAGCAGTTCTTC; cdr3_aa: CSVVMGLQARTSYNEQFF
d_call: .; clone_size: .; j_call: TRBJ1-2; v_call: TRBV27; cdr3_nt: TGTGCCAGCAGACAGGACAGAAACTATGGCTACACCTTC; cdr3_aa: CASRQDRNYGYTF
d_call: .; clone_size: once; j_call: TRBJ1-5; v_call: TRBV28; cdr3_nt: TGTGCCAGCAGGCACGACAGGAGTCAGCCCCAGCATTTT; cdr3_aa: CASRHDRSQPQHF
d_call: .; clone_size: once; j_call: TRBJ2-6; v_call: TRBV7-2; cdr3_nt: TGTGCCAGCAGCGCCCTGGTTTCTGGGGCCAACGGCCTGACTTTC; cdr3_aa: CASSALVSGANGLTF
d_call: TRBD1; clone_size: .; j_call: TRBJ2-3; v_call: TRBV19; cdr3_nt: TGTGCCAGTAGTAAGGACAGGGGGCGATCCACAGATACGCAGTATTTT; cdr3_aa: CASSKDRGRSTDTQYF
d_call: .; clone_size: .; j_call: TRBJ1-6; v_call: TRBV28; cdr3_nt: TGTGCCAGCACGCCACAGTCAAATTCCCCCCTCCACTTT; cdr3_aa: CASTPQSNSPLHF
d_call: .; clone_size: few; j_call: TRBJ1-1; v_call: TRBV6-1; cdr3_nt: TGTGCCAGCAGTGACCACTGGGGGCAGAACACTGAAGCTTTCTTT; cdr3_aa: CASSDHWGQNTEAFF
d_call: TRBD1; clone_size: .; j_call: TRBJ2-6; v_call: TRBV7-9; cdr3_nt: TGTGCCAGCACCGGACAGGGGGTTTCTCAGGGGGCCAACGTCCTGACTTTC; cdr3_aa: CASTGQGVSQGANVLTF
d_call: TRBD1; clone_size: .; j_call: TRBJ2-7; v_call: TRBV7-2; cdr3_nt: TGTGCCAGCAGCTTAGTGGGGACAGAGAGCTCCTACGAGCAGTACTTC; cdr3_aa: CASSLVGTESSYEQYF
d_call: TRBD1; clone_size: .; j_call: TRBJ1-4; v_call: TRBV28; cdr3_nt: TGTGCCAGCCAGGACAGGAATAATGAAAAACTGTTTTTT; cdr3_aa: CASQDRNNEKLFF
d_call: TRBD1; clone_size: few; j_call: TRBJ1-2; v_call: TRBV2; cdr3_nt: TGTGCCAGCAGGACAGGGGAATATGGCTACACCTTC; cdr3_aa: CASRTGEYGYTF
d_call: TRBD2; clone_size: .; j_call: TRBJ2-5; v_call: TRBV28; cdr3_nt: TGTGCTGGGGGGGATTTCGAGGCCCAGTACTTC; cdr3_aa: CAGGDFEAQYF
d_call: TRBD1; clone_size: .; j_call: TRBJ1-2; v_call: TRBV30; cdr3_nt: TGTGCCTGGAGAGTTGGACAGGGGGCCGTCGGCTACACCTTC; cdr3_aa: CAWRVGQGAVGYTF
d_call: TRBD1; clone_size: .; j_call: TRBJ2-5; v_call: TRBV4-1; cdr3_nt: TGCGCCAGCAGCACGAACAGGGGGATCGAGACCCAGTACTTC; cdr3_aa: CASSTNRGIETQYF
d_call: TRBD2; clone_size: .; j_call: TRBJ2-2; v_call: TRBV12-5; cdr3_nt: TGTGCTAGTGGAAGGGGCGGGGGAACCGGGGAGCTGTTTTTT; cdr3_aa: CASGRGGGTGELFF
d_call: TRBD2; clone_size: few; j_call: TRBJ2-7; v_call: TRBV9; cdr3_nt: TGTGCCAGCAGCGCCGGGACTAGCGCAGCCTACGAGCAGTACTTC; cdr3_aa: CASSAGTSAAYEQYF
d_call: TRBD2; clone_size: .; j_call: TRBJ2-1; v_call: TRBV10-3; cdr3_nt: TGTGCCATCAGTGATAGCGGGGGCCAATACAATGAGCAGTTCTTC; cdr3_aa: CAISDSGGQYNEQFF
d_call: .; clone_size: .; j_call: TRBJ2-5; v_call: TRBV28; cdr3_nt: TGTGCCAGCAGTTTACGGTCGAGGGAGACCCAGTACTTC; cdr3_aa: CASSLRSRETQYF
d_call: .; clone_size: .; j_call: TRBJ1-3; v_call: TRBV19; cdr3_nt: TGTGCCAGTAGTATGCCGTTTGGGGCCTCTGGAAACACCATATATTTT; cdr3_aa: CASSMPFGASGNTIYF
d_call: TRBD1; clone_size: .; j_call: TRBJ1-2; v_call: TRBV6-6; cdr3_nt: TGTGCCAGCAGCCAGGGACAGCTCTATGGCTACACCTTC; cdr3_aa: CASSQGQLYGYTF
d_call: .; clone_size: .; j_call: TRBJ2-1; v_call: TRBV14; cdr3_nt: TGTGCCAGCTCACGAGTGGGGGGTTCCTACAATGAGCAGTTCTTC; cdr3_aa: CASSRVGGSYNEQFF
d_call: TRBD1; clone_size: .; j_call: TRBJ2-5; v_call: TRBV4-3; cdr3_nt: TGCGCCAGCAGCCAACTGACAGGGGGACAAGAGACCCAGTACTTC; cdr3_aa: CASSQLTGGQETQYF
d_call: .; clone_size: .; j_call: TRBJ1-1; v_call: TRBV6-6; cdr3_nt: TGTGCCAGCAGTTACTCGCCCGACCAGGGGACTGAAGCTTTCTTT; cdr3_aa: CASSYSPDQGTEAFF
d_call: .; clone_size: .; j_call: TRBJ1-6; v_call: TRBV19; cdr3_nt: TGTGCCAGTAGTACGGCGGGGTATGGCAATTCACCCCTCCACTTT; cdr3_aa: CASSTAGYGNSPLHF
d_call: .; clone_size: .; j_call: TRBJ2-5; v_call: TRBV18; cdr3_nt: TGTGCCAGCTCTCACGGTGGAGTGTCGGAGACCCAGTACTTC; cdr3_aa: CASSHGGVSETQYF
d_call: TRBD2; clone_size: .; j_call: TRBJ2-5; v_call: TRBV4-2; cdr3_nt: TGTGCCAGCAGCCTTCCGGGACTAGGGTTTGAGACCCAGTACTTC; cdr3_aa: CASSLPGLGFETQYF
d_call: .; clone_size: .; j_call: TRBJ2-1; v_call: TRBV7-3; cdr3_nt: TGTGCCAGCAGCCACCCGGGTGACCGGGAGAATGAGCAGTTCTTC; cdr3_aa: CASSHPGDRENEQFF